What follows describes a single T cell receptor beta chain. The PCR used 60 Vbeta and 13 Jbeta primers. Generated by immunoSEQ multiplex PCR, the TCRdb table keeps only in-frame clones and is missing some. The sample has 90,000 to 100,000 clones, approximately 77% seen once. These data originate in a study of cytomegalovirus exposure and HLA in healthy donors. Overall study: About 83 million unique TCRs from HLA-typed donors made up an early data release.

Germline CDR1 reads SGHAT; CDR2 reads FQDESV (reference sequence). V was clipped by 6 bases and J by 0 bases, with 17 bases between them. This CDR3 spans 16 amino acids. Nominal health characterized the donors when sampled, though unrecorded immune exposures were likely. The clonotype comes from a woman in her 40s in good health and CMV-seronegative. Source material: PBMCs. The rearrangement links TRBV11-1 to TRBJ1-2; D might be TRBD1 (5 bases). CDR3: CASRGNAGTSNYGYTF. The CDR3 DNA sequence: TGTGCCAGCAGGGGGAACGCGGGGACCTCTAACTATGGCTACACCTTC.